This T cell receptor beta chain originates from a study of blood T cell repertoires in COVID-19. Across the study: PBMCs, B-cell-depleted T cells, or T cells provided the cDNA or gDNA that made up the material.

Clones were sequenced by immunoSEQ multiplex PCR, and TCRdb holds only the in-frame ones, with some missing. The sample yields under 200,000 clones, 90% to 95% seen once. This CDR3 is built from 17 residues. Trimming removed 1 base from V and 4 bases from J; junction bases left unmatched: 6. Per germline, CDR1 SGHTA and CDR2 FQGTGA. The chain carries TRBV7-3 and TRBJ2-1; 11 positions match TRBD2. The receptor was isolated from a man in his forties or fifties with acute or convalescent COVID-19. The sequencing sample was made of peripheral blood. DNA for the CDR3: TGTGCCAGCAGCTTAAGTCTAGCGGGGGGCCAATACAATGAGCAGTTCTTC. It translates to CASSLSLAGGQYNEQFF.